This is a list of T cell receptor beta chains from one sample in a study of control samples from healthy donors and cancer patients. The repertoire was sequenced with immunoSEQ multiplex PCR; TCRdb's copy has only in-frame clones and lacks some. The repertoire includes over 100,000 clones, around 92% of them detected once, and roughly 2.5% sits in the top ten. The sample comprised blood. Receptors were obtained from a young woman in good health. The CDR3 runs from the conserved cysteine through the conserved F or W. D genes are given only for firm matches. Rows give clone size only sometimes, using once, few, many, or a class for an expanded clone.

D	J	length	V	size	DNA	CDR3
.	TRBJ1-5	14	TRBV6-6	.	TGTGCCACGGCAGGGGCCGTTAGCAATCAGCCCCAGCATTTT	CATAGAVSNQPQHF
TRBD1	TRBJ1-1	16	TRBV15	.	TGTGCCACCAGCAGAGGTGTACAGGGGGCGAACACTGAAGCTTTCTTT	CATSRGVQGANTEAFF
.	TRBJ1-2	14	TRBV21-1	.	TGTGCCAGCAGCCAGGGACAGGGGGCTTATGGCTACACCTTC	CASSQGQGAYGYTF
TRBD1	TRBJ1-6	15	TRBV30	.	TGTGCCTGCCGGGACAGGAGCTCCTATAATTCACCCCTCCACTTT	CACRDRSSYNSPLHF
.	TRBJ1-4	12	TRBV9	.	TGTGCCAGCAGCGTAGCGTTAGGGGAACTGTTTTTT	CASSVALGELFF
.	TRBJ1-1	14	TRBV30	few	TGTGCCTGGAGCGTGGGGGCGGGGGCCACTGAAGCTTTCTTT	CAWSVGAGATEAFF
.	TRBJ1-1	14	TRBV5-1	.	TGCGCCAGCCGCGACAGGCCCGGTGTCACTGAAGCTTTCTTT	CASRDRPGVTEAFF
.	TRBJ2-7	16	TRBV5-4	.	TGTGCCAGCAGCGGTGGGACGCCACGTCAGTCCTACGAGCAGTACTTC	CASSGGTPRQSYEQYF
TRBD2	TRBJ2-5	14	TRBV5-1	.	TGCGCCAGCACCTCGGGAGGGTACCAAGAGACCCAGTACTTC	CASTSGGYQETQYF
.	TRBJ1-1	14	TRBV7-9	.	TGTGCCAGCAGCTCCCCGCTGTTGGCGGTCGAAGCTTTCTTT	CASSSPLLAVEAFF
TRBD2	TRBJ2-3	16	TRBV7-2	few	TGTGCCAGCAGCTTAGATGTAGCGGGTAGCACAGATACGCAGTATTTT	CASSLDVAGSTDTQYF
TRBD1	TRBJ2-6	18	TRBV2	.	TGTGCCAGCAGTGATCCCGCCAGGGGGCGTTATGGGGCCAACGTCCTGACTTTC	CASSDPARGRYGANVLTF
.	TRBJ2-2	16	TRBV24-1	.	TGTGCCACCAGTGATTTCACTAGATGGAACACCGGGGAGCTGTTTTTT	CATSDFTRWNTGELFF
TRBD2	TRBJ2-1	16	TRBV18	once	TGTGCCAGCTCAACTATTAGCGGGAGTCTCGACAATGAGCAGTTCTTC	CASSTISGSLDNEQFF
.	TRBJ1-1	15	TRBV11-3	once	TGTGCCAGCAGCTTAGCGAGGCCGAGGTACACTGAAGCTTTCTTT	CASSLARPRYTEAFF
.	TRBJ1-1	13	TRBV7-9	.	TGTGCCAGCAGCCCTGACGGCCACACTGAAGCTTTCTTT	CASSPDGHTEAFF